The present T cell receptor (beta chain) was sequenced within a study of T cells in localized non-small cell lung cancer. Overall study results and limits: Adjacent lung tissue had a median about 52 of the top 100 clones found in the tumor. Higher T cell density in the blood was associated with longer overall survival, whereas higher adjacent-lung clonality associated with shorter survival. Sequencing was restricted to one tumor region; therefore, heterogeneity remains possible. Measurement of T cell clonality placed uninvolved adjacent lung highest, above the level in tumor.

Data came from immunoSEQ multiplex PCR; TCRdb stores just in-frame clones and leaves some out. Here the sample spans 8,500 to 14,000 clones, roughly 27% being singletons. On this clone itself: Its antigen is still unknown.

The CDR3 totals 14 residues. The germline gives CDR1 SQVTM, CDR2 ANQGSEA. After removal of 2 bases from V and 4 bases from J, the junction contained 2 bases not matched to a gene. The sequence came from a man between 35 and 75 years old with stage I lung adenocarcinoma. The chain combines TRBV29-1 with TRBJ2-1; 10 positions match TRBD1. Source: lung tumor tissue, taken before any cancer treatment. The CDR3 region has the DNA TGCAGCGTTGAAAGGGACAGGGGTTACAATGAGCAGTTCTTC. Amino acids: CSVERDRGYNEQFF.